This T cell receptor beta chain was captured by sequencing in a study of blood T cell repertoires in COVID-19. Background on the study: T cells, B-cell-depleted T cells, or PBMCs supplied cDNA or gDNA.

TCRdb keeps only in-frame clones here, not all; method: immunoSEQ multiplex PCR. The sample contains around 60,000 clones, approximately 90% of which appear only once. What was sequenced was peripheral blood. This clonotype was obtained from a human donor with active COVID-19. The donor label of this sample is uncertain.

The CDR3: CASSPGGTGSYNEQFF. The CDR3 coding sequence is TGTGCCAGCAGCCCCGGGGGGACCGGTTCCTACAATGAGCAGTTCTTC. The rearrangement joins TRBV27 to TRBJ2-1; 7 bases are shared with TRBD2. Germline CDR1 is MNHEY and CDR2 is SMNVEV (reference sequence). The junction had 9 bases not matched to a gene; V was cut back by 6 bases and J by 1 base. This CDR3 contains 16 residues.